This T cell receptor beta chain was sequenced during a study of primary melanoma T cells and metastatic recurrence. Overall study: Tumors were T2–T4 primary melanomas thicker than 1 mm.

V lost 5 bases and J 6 bases, leaving 11 bases between the germline ends. This CDR3 spans 14 amino acids. CDR1 and CDR2 (germline): SGHNT, YENEEA. Broader study findings: Adding T-cell fraction to thickness reportedly best improved survival prediction.

The repertoire was sequenced with immunoSEQ multiplex PCR; TCRdb's copy has only in-frame clones and lacks some. The table shows some 980 clones, with around nine tenths occurring only once. As for this clone: What it binds is not known.

Material: melanoma tumor tissue. The chain has TRBV11-3 and TRBJ1-6; D is undetermined. This clonotype was sampled from a human donor with melanoma. CDR3 protein: CASSQVRLNSPLHF. Written as DNA, the CDR3 is TGTGCCAGCAGCCAAGTACGCCTTAATTCACCCCTCCACTTT.